This T cell receptor (beta chain) was obtained from a study of radiotherapy plus CTLA-4 blockade in lung cancer. In the study overall: Among enrolled patients, about 18% responded and around 30% achieved disease control. Study-level results: Reportedly, early blood T cell clone dynamics best predicted response, with interferon-beta. TCR clones of tumor origin grew in blood after radiotherapy plus ipilimumab.

The assay was immunoSEQ multiplex PCR, and TCRdb's table has in-frame clones only and misses some. Counted here are tens of thousands of clones, about 88% occurring once; the ten biggest clones make up around 0.85%. This clone was recorded once. Its antigen is currently unknown. The clonotype was recovered from a human donor with non-small cell lung cancer who had stable disease on radiotherapy plus ipilimumab. The starting material was peripheral blood, obtained from a patient treated with radiotherapy plus ipilimumab.

The CDR3 DNA reads as TGTGCCAGCAGTGACAGTTCCAGGAAGCCTAATGAAAAACTGTTTTTT. Protein sequence: CASSDSSRKPNEKLFF. The rearrangement joins TRBV25-1 to TRBJ1-4, with D uncertain. The CDR3 is 16 residues long. Germline values: CDR1 MGHDK, CDR2 SYGVNS. The V gene lost 3 bases and the J gene lost 3 bases, with 14 bases spanning the gap. Variable domain in full (rest from reference TRBV25-1 and TRBJ1-4): EADIYQTPRYLVIGTGKKITLECSQTMGHDKMYWYQQDPGMELHLIHYSYGVNSTEKGDLSSESTVSRIRTEHFPLTLESARPSHTSQYLCASSDSSRKPNEKLFFGSGTQLSVL.